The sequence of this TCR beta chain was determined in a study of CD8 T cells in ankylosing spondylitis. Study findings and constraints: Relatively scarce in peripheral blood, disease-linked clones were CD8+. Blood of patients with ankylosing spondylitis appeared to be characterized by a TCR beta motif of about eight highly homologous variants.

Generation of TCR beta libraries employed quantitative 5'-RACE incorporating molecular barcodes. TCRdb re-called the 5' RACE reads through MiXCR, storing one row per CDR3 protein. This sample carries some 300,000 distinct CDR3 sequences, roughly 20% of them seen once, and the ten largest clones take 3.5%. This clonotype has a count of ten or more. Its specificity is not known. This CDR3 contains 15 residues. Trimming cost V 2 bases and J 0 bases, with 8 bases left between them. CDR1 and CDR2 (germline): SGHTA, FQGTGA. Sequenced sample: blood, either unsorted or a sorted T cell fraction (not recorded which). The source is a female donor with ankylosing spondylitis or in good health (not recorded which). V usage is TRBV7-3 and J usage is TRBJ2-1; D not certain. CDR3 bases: TGTGCCAGCAGCTTAGCGGTATCCTCCTACAATGAGCAGTTCTTC. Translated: CASSLAVSSYNEQFF.